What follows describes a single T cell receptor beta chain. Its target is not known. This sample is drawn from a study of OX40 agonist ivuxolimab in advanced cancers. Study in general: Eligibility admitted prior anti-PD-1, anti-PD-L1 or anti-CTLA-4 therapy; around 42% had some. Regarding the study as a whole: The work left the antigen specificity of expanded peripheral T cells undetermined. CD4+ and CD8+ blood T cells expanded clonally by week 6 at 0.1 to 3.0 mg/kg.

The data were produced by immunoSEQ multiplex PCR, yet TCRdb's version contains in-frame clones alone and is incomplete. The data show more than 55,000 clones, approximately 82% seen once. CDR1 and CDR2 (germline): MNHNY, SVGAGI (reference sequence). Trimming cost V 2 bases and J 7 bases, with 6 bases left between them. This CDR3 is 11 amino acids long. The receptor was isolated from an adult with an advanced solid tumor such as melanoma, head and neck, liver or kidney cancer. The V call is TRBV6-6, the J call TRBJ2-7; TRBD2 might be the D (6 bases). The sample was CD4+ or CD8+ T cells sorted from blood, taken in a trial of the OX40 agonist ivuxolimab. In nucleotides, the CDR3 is TGTGCCAGCAGTTACGGGGGGGAGCAGTACTTC. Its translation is CASSYGGEQYF.